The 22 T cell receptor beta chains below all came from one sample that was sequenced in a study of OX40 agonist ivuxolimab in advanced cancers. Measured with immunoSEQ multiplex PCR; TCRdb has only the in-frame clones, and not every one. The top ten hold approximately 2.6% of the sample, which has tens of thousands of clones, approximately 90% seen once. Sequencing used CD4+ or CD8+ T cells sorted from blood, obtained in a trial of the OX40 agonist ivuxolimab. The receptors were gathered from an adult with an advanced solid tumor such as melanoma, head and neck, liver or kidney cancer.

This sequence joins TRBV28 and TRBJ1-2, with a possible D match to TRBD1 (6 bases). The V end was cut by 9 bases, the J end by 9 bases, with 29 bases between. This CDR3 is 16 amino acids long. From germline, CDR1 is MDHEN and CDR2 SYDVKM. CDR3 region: CASQLGGAGSAKSYTF. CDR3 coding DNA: TGTGCCAGTCAACTGGGGGGGGCGGGATCCGCGAAAAGCTACACCTTC.

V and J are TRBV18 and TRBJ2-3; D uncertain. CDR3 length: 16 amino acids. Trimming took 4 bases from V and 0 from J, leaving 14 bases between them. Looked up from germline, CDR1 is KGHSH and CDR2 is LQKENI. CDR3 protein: CASSLQPATSTDTQYF. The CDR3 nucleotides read TGTGCCAGCTCACTACAGCCGGCTACTAGCACAGATACGCAGTATTTT. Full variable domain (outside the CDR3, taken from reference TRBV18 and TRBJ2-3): NAGVMQNPRHLVRRRGQEARLRCSPMKGHSHVYWYRQLPEEGLKFMVYLQKENIIDESGMPKERFSAEFPKEGPSILRIQQVVRGDSAAYFCASSLQPATSTDTQYFGPGTRLTVL.

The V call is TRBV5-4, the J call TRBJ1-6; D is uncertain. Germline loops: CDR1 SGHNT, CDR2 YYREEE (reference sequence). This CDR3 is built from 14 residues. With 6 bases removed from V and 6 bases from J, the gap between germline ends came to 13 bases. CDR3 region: CASIRTETNSPLHF. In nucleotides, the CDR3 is TGTGCCAGCATCCGGACGGAGACTAATTCACCCCTCCACTTT.

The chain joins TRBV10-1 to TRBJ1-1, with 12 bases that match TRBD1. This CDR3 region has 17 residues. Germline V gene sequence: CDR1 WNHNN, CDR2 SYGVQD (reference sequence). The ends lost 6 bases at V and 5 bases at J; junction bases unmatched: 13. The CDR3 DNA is TGCGCCAGCAGCCCCGGGGGGACAGGGGGCCCGAGGACTGAAGCTTTCTTT. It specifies CASSPGGTGGPRTEAFF.

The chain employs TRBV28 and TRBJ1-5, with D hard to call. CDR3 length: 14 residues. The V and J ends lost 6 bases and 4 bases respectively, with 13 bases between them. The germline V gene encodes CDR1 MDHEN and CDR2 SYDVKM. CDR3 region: CASSSPAGNQPQHF. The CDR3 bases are TGTGCCAGCAGCTCCCCGGCGGGTAATCAGCCCCAGCATTTT.

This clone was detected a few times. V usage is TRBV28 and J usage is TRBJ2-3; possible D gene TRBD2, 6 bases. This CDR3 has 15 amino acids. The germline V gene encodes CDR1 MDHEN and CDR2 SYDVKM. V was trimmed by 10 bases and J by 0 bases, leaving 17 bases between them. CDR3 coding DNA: TGTGCCATCGTAGGGGCGGGGTCTAGCACAGATACGCAGTATTTT. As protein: CAIVGAGSSTDTQYF.

The CDR3 nucleotides are TGTGCCAGCAGTTCCAACGGACCGAACACTGAAGCTTTCTTT. Amino acids: CASSSNGPNTEAFF. The chain couples TRBV6-5 to TRBJ1-1, with no clear D. The CDR3 is made up of 14 amino acids. The germline V gene encodes CDR1 MNHEY and CDR2 SVGAGI. Trimming cost V 4 bases and J 1 base, with 10 bases left between them.

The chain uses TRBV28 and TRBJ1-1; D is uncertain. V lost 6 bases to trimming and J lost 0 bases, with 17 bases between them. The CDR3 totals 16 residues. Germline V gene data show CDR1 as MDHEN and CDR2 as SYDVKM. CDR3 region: CASSLGGGKVNTEAFF. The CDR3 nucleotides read TGTGCCAGCAGCCTCGGCGGAGGGAAAGTGAACACTGAAGCTTTCTTT.

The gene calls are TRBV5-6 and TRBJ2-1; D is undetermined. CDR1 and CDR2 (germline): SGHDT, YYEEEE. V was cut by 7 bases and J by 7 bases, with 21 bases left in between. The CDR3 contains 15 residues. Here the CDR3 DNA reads TGTGCCAGCGATACGGTGGCCCCTGGGTATAATGAGCAGTTCTTC. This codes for CASDTVAPGYNEQFF.

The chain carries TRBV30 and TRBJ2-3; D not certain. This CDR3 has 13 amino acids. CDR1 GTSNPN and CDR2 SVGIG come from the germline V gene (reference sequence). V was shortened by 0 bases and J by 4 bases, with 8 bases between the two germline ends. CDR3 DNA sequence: TGTGCCTGGAGTGTGGGCAGCTCAGATACGCAGTATTTT. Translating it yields CAWSVGSSDTQYF.

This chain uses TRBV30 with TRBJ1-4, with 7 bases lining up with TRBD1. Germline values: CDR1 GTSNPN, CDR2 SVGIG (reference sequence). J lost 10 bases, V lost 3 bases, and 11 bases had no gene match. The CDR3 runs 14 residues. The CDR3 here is CAWREGQSSGKLFF. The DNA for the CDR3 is TGTGCCTGGAGGGAGGGACAGTCTTCGGGAAAACTGTTTTTT.

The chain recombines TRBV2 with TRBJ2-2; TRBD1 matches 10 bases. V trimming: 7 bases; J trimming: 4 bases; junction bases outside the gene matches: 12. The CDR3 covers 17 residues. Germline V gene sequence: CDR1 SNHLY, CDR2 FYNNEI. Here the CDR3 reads CASMEGQGRRSTGELFF. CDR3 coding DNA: TGTGCCAGCATGGAGGGACAGGGGCGAAGAAGCACCGGGGAGCTGTTTTTT.

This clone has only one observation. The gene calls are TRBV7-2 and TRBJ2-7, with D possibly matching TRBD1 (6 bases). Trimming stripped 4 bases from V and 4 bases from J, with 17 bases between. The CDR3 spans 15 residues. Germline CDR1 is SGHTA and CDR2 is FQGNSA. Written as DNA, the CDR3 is TGTGCCAGCAGCTCCAGACAGGACCGCACTTACGAGCAGTACTTC. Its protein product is CASSSRQDRTYEQYF. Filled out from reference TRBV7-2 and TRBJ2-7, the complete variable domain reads GAGVSQSPSNKVTEKGKDVELRCDPISGHTALYWYRQSLGQGLEFLIYFQGNSAPDKSGLPSDRFSAERTGGSVSTLTIQRTQQEDSAVYLCASSSRQDRTYEQYFGPGTRLTVT.

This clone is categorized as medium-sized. The CDR3 sequence: CASSVESNSPLHF. The CDR3 nucleotides are TGTGCCAGCAGTGTTGAGAGTAATTCACCCCTCCACTTT. The genes are TRBV2 and TRBJ1-6; no clear D gene. Germline V gene sequence: CDR1 SNHLY, CDR2 FYNNEI. The CDR3 has 13 residues. Trimming shortened V by 4 bases and J by 6 bases, and 7 bases separated the two germline ends. The full variable domain, completed using reference TRBV2 and TRBJ1-6, is EPEVTQTPSHQVTQMGQEVILRCVPISNHLYFYWYRQILGQKVEFLVSFYNNEISEKSEIFDDQFSVERPDGSNFTLKIRSTKLEDSAMYFCASSVESNSPLHFGNGTRLTVT.

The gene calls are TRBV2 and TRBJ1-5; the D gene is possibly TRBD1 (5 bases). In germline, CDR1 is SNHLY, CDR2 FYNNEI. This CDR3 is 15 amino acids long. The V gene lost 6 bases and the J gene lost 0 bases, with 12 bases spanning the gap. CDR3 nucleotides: TGTGCCAGCAGATTGGGACGGGTTAGCAATCAGCCCCAGCATTTT. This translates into CASRLGRVSNQPQHF.

The CDR3 here is CASSYMGTQYF. The CDR3 DNA follows: TGTGCCAGCAGTTACATGGGGACCCAGTACTTC. The chain carries TRBV6-5 and TRBJ2-5, with D unresolved. The CDR3 has 11 residues. The germline gives CDR1 MNHEY, CDR2 SVGAGI. V lost 2 bases to trimming and J lost 7 bases, with 5 bases between them.

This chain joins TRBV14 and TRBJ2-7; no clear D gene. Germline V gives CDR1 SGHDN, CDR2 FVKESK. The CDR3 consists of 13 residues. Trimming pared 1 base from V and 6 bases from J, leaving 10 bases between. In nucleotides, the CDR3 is TGTGCCAGCAGCCAAGTGGTGGGCGGCGAGCAGTACTTC. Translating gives CASSQVVGGEQYF.

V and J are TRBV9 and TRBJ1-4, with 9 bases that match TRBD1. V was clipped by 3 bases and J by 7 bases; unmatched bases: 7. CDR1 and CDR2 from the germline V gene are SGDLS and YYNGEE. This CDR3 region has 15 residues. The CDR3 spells CASSETGGGGEKLFF. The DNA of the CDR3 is TGTGCCAGCAGCGAAACAGGGGGCGGTGGTGAAAAACTGTTTTTT.

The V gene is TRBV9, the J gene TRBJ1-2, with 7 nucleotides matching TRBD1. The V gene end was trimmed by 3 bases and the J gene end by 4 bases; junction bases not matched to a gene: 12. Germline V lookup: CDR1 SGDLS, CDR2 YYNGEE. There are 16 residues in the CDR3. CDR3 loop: CASSETGTADAYGYTF. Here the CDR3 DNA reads TGTGCCAGCAGCGAGACCGGGACAGCGGATGCCTATGGCTACACCTTC.

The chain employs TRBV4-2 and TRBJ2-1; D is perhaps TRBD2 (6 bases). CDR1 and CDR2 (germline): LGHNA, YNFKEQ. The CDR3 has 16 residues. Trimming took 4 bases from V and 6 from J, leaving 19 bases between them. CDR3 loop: CASSLTGGEAGNEQFF. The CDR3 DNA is TGTGCCAGCAGCCTCACCGGTGGGGAGGCGGGCAATGAGCAGTTCTTC.

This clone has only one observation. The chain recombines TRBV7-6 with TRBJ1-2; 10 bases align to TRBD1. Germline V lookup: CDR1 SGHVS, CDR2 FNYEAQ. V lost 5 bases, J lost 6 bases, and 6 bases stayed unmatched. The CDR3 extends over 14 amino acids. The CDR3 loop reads CASSPRTGGNGYTF. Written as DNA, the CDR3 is TGTGCCAGCAGCCCCCGGACAGGGGGGAATGGCTACACCTTC.

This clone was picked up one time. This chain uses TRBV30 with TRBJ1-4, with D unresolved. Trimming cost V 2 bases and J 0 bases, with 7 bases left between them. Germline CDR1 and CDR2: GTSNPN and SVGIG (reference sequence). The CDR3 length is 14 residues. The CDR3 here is CAWSRGTTNEKLFF. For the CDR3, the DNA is TGTGCCTGGAGTAGAGGGACAACTAATGAAAAACTGTTTTTT.